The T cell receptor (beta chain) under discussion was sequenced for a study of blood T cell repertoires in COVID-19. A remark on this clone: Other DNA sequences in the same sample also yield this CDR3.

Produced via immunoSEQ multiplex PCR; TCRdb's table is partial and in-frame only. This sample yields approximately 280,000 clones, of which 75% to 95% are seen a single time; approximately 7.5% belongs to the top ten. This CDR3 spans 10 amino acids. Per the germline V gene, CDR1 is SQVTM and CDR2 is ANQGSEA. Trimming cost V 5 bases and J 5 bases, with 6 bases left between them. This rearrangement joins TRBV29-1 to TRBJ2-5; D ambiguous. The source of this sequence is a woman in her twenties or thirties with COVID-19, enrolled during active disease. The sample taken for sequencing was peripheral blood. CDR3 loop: CSVSLETQYF. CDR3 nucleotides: TGCAGCGTTTCCCTGGAGACCCAGTACTTC.